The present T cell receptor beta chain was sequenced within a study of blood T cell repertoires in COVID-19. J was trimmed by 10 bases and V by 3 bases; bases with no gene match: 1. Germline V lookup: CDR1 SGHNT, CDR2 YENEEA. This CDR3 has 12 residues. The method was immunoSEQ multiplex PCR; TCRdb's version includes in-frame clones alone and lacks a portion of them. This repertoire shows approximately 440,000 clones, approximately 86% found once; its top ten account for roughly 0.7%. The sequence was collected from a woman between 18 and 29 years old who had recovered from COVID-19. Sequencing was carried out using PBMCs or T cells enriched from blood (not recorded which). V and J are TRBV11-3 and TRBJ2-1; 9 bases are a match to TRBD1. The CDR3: CASSFDRGEQFF. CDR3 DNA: TGTGCCAGCAGCTTCGACAGGGGGGAGCAGTTCTTC.